One and the same sample provided the 31 T cell receptor beta chains below, sequenced in a study of blood T cell repertoires in COVID-19. Clones were read by immunoSEQ multiplex PCR, and TCRdb kept only the in-frame ones, dropping some. The sample records 300,000 or so clones, 90% being singletons. Source material: PBMCs or T cells enriched from blood (not recorded which). These TCRs come from a man aged 55 to 69 who had recovered from COVID-19.

The chain recombines TRBV7-8 with TRBJ1-6, with TRBD1 as a possible D gene (6 bases). Trimming left V 5 bases short and J 7 bases short, with 15 bases between. Germline V gene data show CDR1 as SGHVS and CDR2 as FQNEAQ. The CDR3 is 15 amino acids. The CDR3 DNA follows: TGTGCCAGCAGCGCTCGGGGGGCAGGGAATTCACCCCTCCACTTT. This sequence encodes CASSARGAGNSPLHF. The complete variable domain, with remaining parts taken from reference TRBV7-8 and TRBJ1-6, reads GAGVSQSPRYKVAKRGQDVALRCDPISGHVSLFWYQQALGQGPEFLTYFQNEAQLDKSGLPSDRFFAERPEGSVSTLKIQRTQQEDSAVYLCASSARGAGNSPLHFGNGTRLTVT.

The chain joins TRBV6-1 to TRBJ2-1; maybe TRBD1 (6 bases). Germline lookup yields CDR1 MNHNS and CDR2 SASEGT. Trimming removed 2 bases from V and 5 bases from J, with 10 bases in between. The length of the CDR3 is 14 residues. Written as DNA, the CDR3 is TGTGCCAGCAGTGAACAGGGGCCAGACAATGAGCAGTTCTTC. Amino acid sequence: CASSEQGPDNEQFF.

CDR3 nucleotide sequence: TGTGCCAGCAGTGAAAGACTGGAAGAGACCCAGTACTTC. Translated, it gives CASSERLEETQYF. The chain uses TRBV7-6 and TRBJ2-5; D is ambiguous. This CDR3 spans 13 amino acids. The V gene's germline CDR1 is SGHVS and CDR2 FNYEAQ. The V end was cut by 6 bases, the J end by 3 bases, with 11 bases between.

The V call is TRBV18, the J call TRBJ1-1, with a weak D call TRBD1 (6 bases). Germline-derived CDR1 and CDR2 are KGHSH and LQKENI. V was clipped by 2 bases and J by 3 bases, with 16 bases between them. The CDR3 is made up of 16 amino acids. CDR3 in amino acids: CASSPGAAQGDTEAFF. CDR3 nucleotides: TGTGCCAGCTCACCAGGGGCGGCACAGGGAGACACTGAAGCTTTCTTT.

The chain couples TRBV7-8 to TRBJ1-5; D may be TRBD1 (5 bases). The germline V gene has CDR1 SGHVS and CDR2 FQNEAQ. This CDR3 spans 16 amino acids. V lost 7 bases, J lost 2 bases, and 18 bases lay in between. CDR3 loop: CASNPPGVLGNQPQHF. CDR3 nucleotide sequence: TGTGCCAGCAACCCCCCGGGGGTTTTGGGCAATCAGCCCCAGCATTTT. Full variable domain (remainder filled in from reference TRBV7-8 and TRBJ1-5): GAGVSQSPRYKVAKRGQDVALRCDPISGHVSLFWYQQALGQGPEFLTYFQNEAQLDKSGLPSDRFFAERPEGSVSTLKIQRTQQEDSAVYLCASNPPGVLGNQPQHFGDGTRLSIL.

The chain recombines TRBV4-1 with TRBJ2-1, with TRBD2 identical over 7 bases. The germline gives CDR1 MGHRA, CDR2 YSYEKL. V lost 0 bases, J lost 8 bases, and 4 bases stayed unmatched. This CDR3 is built from 14 residues. The DNA of the CDR3 is TGCGCCAGCAGCCAAGAAAACGGGGGGTATGAGCAGTTCTTC. It yields the protein CASSQENGGYEQFF.

CDR3 nucleotide sequence: TGTGCCTGGAGTGTTGGACTAGCGGAAGAGACCCAGTACTTC. Translation: CAWSVGLAEETQYF. The genes are TRBV30 and TRBJ2-5, with 10 bases aligning to TRBD2. The V gene's germline CDR1 is GTSNPN and CDR2 SVGIG (reference sequence). V lost 0 bases to trimming and J lost 3 bases; unmatched junction nucleotides: 1. The CDR3 has 14 residues.

V usage is TRBV5-6 and J usage is TRBJ1-4; no clear D. The V and J ends lost 3 bases and 7 bases respectively, with 13 bases between them. The CDR3 is 14 amino acids. Germline V gene data show CDR1 as SGHDT and CDR2 as YYEEEE. The CDR3 here is CASSSGLRSEKLFF. The CDR3 coding sequence is TGTGCCAGCAGCTCCGGTCTCCGGAGTGAAAAACTGTTTTTT.

The J gene is TRBJ2-2, the V gene TRBV19; the D gene is possibly TRBD2 (5 bases). With 3 bases removed from V and 3 bases from J, the gap between germline ends came to 8 bases. CDR3 length: 14 amino acids. Looked up from germline, CDR1 is LNHDA and CDR2 is SQIVND (reference sequence). CDR3 protein: CASSIGEYTGELFF. DNA of the CDR3: TGTGCCAGTAGTATCGGGGAATACACCGGGGAGCTGTTTTTT.

V and J are TRBV5-1 and TRBJ2-1; 11 positions agree with TRBD2. The trim removed 4 bases at V and 4 bases at J, leaving 7 bases unmatched. CDR1 is SGHRS, CDR2 YFSETQ, per germline. The CDR3 runs to 16 residues. CDR3 sequence reads: CASSRTGTSGYNEQFF. CDR3 nucleotides: TGCGCCAGCAGCCGAACCGGGACTAGCGGTTACAATGAGCAGTTCTTC.

CDR3 sequence (DNA): TGTGCCAGCAGCGTAGGTAACCTAGGGAGGACTGAAGCTTTCTTT. Translating it yields CASSVGNLGRTEAFF. The chain links TRBV9 to TRBJ1-1; D gene ambiguous. The germline V and J ends were trimmed by 0 bases and 5 bases, with 14 bases remaining between them. This CDR3 contains 15 residues. CDR1 is SGDLS, CDR2 YYNGEE, per germline.

The CDR3 coding sequence is TGTGCCAGCTCACCGCCCCAGGGATGGGGCGGCTACACCTTC. It encodes CASSPPQGWGGYTF. The chain recombines TRBV18 with TRBJ1-2, with D maybe TRBD1 (5 bases). CDR1 KGHSH and CDR2 LQKENI come from the germline V gene. The germline V and J ends were trimmed by 3 bases and 8 bases, with 16 bases remaining between them. This CDR3 contains 14 residues.

The chain employs TRBV15 and TRBJ2-3, with 7 bases lining up with TRBD2. The CDR3 consists of 15 residues. Germline values: CDR1 LNHNV, CDR2 YYDKDF (reference sequence). Trimming took 1 base from V and 1 from J; bases not matched to a gene: 2. CDR3 residues: CATSRARGGTDTQYF. Written as DNA, the CDR3 is TGTGCCACCAGCAGAGCACGGGGGGGCACAGATACGCAGTATTTT.

The chain combines TRBV30 with TRBJ1-1, with 7 bases that match TRBD1. The J segment lost 4 bases and the V segment lost 0 bases, leaving 5 bases of the junction unmatched. The CDR3 runs to 14 residues. CDR1 is GTSNPN and CDR2 is SVGIG in the germline V gene (reference sequence). The CDR3 sequence is CAWSVGGSGTEAFF. CDR3 DNA: TGTGCCTGGAGTGTAGGGGGCAGCGGCACTGAAGCTTTCTTT.

The gene calls are TRBV6-6 and TRBJ2-7; D is unresolved. Germline V lookup: CDR1 MNHNY, CDR2 SVGAGI (reference sequence). V lost 2 bases to trimming and J lost 3 bases, with 8 bases between them. The length of the CDR3 is 13 residues. CDR3 coding DNA: TGTGCCAGCAGTTACCACAGACACTACGAGCAGTACTTC. Its translation is CASSYHRHYEQYF.

This sequence joins TRBV7-8 and TRBJ1-2, with 7 bases that match TRBD1. The CDR3 totals 15 residues. Germline CDR1 is SGHVS and CDR2 is FQNEAQ. J gave up 7 bases and V 2 bases, and 10 bases lay outside the gene matches. The CDR3 bases are TGTGCCAGCAGCTTATCGGAGGGGGCTTCGCGTGGCTACACCTTC. This encodes CASSLSEGASRGYTF.

This clone was seen a single time. The J gene is TRBJ1-2, the V gene TRBV11-3; maybe TRBD1 (5 bases). This CDR3 contains 13 residues. CDR1 SGHNT and CDR2 YENEEA come from the germline V gene. The V end was cut by 0 bases, the J end by 6 bases, with 8 bases between. CDR3 DNA sequence: TGTGCCAGCAGCTTAGAGAGACAGAATGGCTACACCTTC. It encodes CASSLERQNGYTF. The full variable domain, rest sourced from reference TRBV11-3 and TRBJ1-2, is EAGVVQSPRYKIIEKKQPVAFWCNPISGHNTLYWYLQNLGQGPELLIRYENEEAVDDSQLPKDRFSAERLKGVDSTLKIQPAELGDSAVYLCASSLERQNGYTFGSGTRLTVV.

This rearrangement joins TRBV7-2 to TRBJ2-1; 8 bases align to TRBD1. The trim removed 3 bases at V and 6 bases at J, leaving 1 base unmatched. The CDR3 has 13 residues. Germline V gene lookup returns CDR1 SGHTA and CDR2 FQGNSA. The CDR3 loop is CASSLDRVNEQFF. The CDR3 nucleotides read TGTGCCAGCAGCTTGGACAGGGTCAATGAGCAGTTCTTC.

The chain couples TRBV11-2 to TRBJ2-2, with 7 bases aligning to TRBD1. Germline CDR1 is SGHAT and CDR2 is FQNNGV. The length of the CDR3 is 14 residues. The V segment lost 5 bases and the J segment 9 bases; nucleotides outside the gene matches: 9. As DNA, the CDR3 is TGTGCCAGCAGCCAGATTACAGGGGACCGGGAGCTGTTTTTT. It specifies CASSQITGDRELFF.

The V gene is TRBV7-2, the J gene TRBJ2-1, with TRBD2 matching 10 bases. Germline V lookup: CDR1 SGHTA, CDR2 FQGNSA. The V gene end was trimmed by 2 bases and the J gene end by 7 bases; junction bases not matched to a gene: 8. This CDR3 spans 16 amino acids. CDR3 loop: CASSLRLAGVFNEQFF. The CDR3 DNA sequence: TGTGCCAGCAGCTTAAGGCTAGCGGGAGTATTTAATGAGCAGTTCTTC.

V is TRBV14 and J is TRBJ1-1; 8 bases match TRBD1. The germline V gene has CDR1 SGHDN and CDR2 FVKESK. There are 15 residues in the CDR3. The junction had 4 bases not matched to a gene; V was cut back by 0 bases and J by 4 bases. The CDR3 spells CASSQDLQGGTEAFF. The DNA of the CDR3 is TGTGCCAGCAGCCAAGACTTACAGGGGGGCACTGAAGCTTTCTTT. The whole variable domain, remainder taken from reference TRBV14 and TRBJ1-1, is EAGVTQFPSHSVIEKGQTVTLRCDPISGHDNLYWYRRVMGKEIKFLLHFVKESKQDESGMPNNRFLAERTGGTYSTLKVQPAELEDSGVYFCASSQDLQGGTEAFFGQGTRLTVV.

The chain employs TRBV5-6 and TRBJ2-7; 7 bases align to TRBD1. Germline V gene data show CDR1 as SGHDT and CDR2 as YYEEEE. CDR3 length: 15 amino acids. J lost 2 bases, V lost 4 bases, and 9 bases had no gene match. The CDR3 here is CASSRATGIPYEQYF. CDR3 nucleotides: TGTGCCAGCAGCCGAGCGACAGGGATCCCCTACGAGCAGTACTTC. The variable domain in full, completed from reference TRBV5-6 and TRBJ2-7, reads DAGVTQSPTHLIKTRGQQVTLRCSPKSGHDTVSWYQQALGQGPQFIFQYYEEEERQRGNFPDRFSGHQFPNYSSELNVNALLLGDSALYLCASSRATGIPYEQYFGPGTRLTVT.

V and J are TRBV2 and TRBJ1-1; no definite D call. Germline V gene data show CDR1 as SNHLY and CDR2 as FYNNEI. V shed 2 bases and J shed 1 base, with 14 bases lying between them. The CDR3 extends over 16 amino acids. The CDR3 reads CASSEIGRARNTEAFF. The CDR3 nucleotides read TGTGCCAGCAGTGAAATTGGGAGGGCCCGGAACACTGAAGCTTTCTTT. Full variable domain (rest looked up from reference TRBV2 and TRBJ1-1): EPEVTQTPSHQVTQMGQEVILRCVPISNHLYFYWYRQILGQKVEFLVSFYNNEISEKSEIFDDQFSVERPDGSNFTLKIRSTKLEDSAMYFCASSEIGRARNTEAFFGQGTRLTVV.

The rearrangement uses TRBV2 and TRBJ2-4; D call uncertain. V was trimmed by 7 bases and J by 0 bases, leaving 7 bases between them. The germline CDR1 and CDR2 sequences are SNHLY and FYNNEI. The CDR3 totals 13 residues. The chain's CDR3 is CASMSEAKNIQYF. In DNA form, the CDR3 reads TGTGCCAGCATGAGTGAAGCCAAAAACATTCAGTACTTC.

V usage is TRBV4-1 and J usage is TRBJ2-1, with D possibly matching TRBD1 (5 bases). Germline CDR1 reads MGHRA; CDR2 reads YSYEKL. The V end was cut by 3 bases, the J end by 3 bases, with 15 bases between. The CDR3 extends over 16 amino acids. CDR3 DNA sequence: TGCGCCAGCAGCCACGCAGGGAACTCCGGCTACAATGAGCAGTTCTTC. This codes for CASSHAGNSGYNEQFF.

This rearrangement joins TRBV5-4 to TRBJ1-2; D is perhaps TRBD1 (6 bases). The germline V and J ends were trimmed by 1 base and 6 bases, with 10 bases remaining between them. Germline CDR1 SGHNT, CDR2 YYREEE (reference sequence). This CDR3 spans 13 amino acids. The CDR3 DNA reads as TGTGCCAGCAGCTTGTTCAGGGGAAATGGCTACACCTTC. It is translated as CASSLFRGNGYTF.

This clone came up once. The CDR3 loop reads CASSHGLAGFTDTQYF. CDR3 bases: TGTGCCAGCAGCCATGGGCTAGCGGGATTCACAGATACGCAGTATTTT. The chain joins TRBV3-1 (or the pseudogene TRBV3-2) to TRBJ2-3; 9 bases match TRBD2. The CDR3 runs 16 residues. The trim removed 3 bases at V and 2 bases at J, leaving 6 bases unmatched. CDR1 LGHDT and CDR2 YNNKEL come from the germline V gene (reference sequence).

The rearrangement links TRBV30 to TRBJ1-2; D perhaps matches TRBD1 (6 bases). This CDR3 has 12 amino acids. The germline V gene encodes CDR1 GTSNPN and CDR2 SVGIG (reference sequence). With 2 bases removed from V and 6 bases from J, the gap between germline ends came to 10 bases. CDR3 DNA sequence: TGTGCCTGGAGTCCACAGGGTCATGGCTACACCTTC. The encoded protein is CAWSPQGHGYTF.

The J gene is TRBJ1-4, the V gene TRBV30, with TRBD1 identical over 8 bases. CDR1 is GTSNPN and CDR2 is SVGIG in the germline V gene (reference sequence). This CDR3 spans 14 amino acids. Trimming removed 3 bases from V and 7 bases from J; junction bases left unmatched: 7. The CDR3, as DNA: TGTGCCTGGAGGGCCGGGACAGGCGCTGAAAAACTGTTTTTT. Its protein product is CAWRAGTGAEKLFF.

This sequence joins TRBV7-2 and TRBJ2-3; D unclear. Trimming stripped 8 bases from V and 13 bases from J, with 7 bases between. The germline gives CDR1 SGHTA, CDR2 FQGNSA. The length of the CDR3 is 8 residues. The chain's CDR3 is CASPREYF. CDR3 coding DNA: TGTGCCAGCCCCCGGGAGTATTTT.

The chain uses TRBV7-8 and TRBJ1-1; D might be TRBD1 (5 bases). Germline V gene sequence: CDR1 SGHVS, CDR2 FQNEAQ. This CDR3 region has 14 residues. The V end was cut by 5 bases, the J end by 1 base, with 11 bases between. CDR3 protein: CASSIRRGNTEAFF. Here the CDR3 DNA reads TGTGCCAGCAGCATACGGAGGGGGAACACTGAAGCTTTCTTT.